This passage covers 29 T cell receptor beta chains from one sample sequenced in a study of graft-versus-host responses after intestinal transplantation. Some clones are missing from TCRdb's copy, which holds only in-frame ones; the method was immunoSEQ multiplex PCR. The data hold tens of thousands of clones, with 80% to 95% observed a single time. This specimen consisted of bone marrow, obtained roughly 110 weeks after intestinal transplantation. The receptors were sampled from a human patient who received an intestinal transplant, so some T cells may come from the graft donor.

This chain joins TRBV7-2 and TRBJ2-6, with D unresolved. CDR1 and CDR2 (germline): SGHTA, FQGNSA. Trimming shortened V by 2 bases and J by 1 base, and 9 bases separated the two germline ends. The CDR3 has 16 amino acids. DNA of the CDR3: TGTGCCAGCAGCTTACAGAGTCTTTCTGGGGCCAACGTCCTGACTTTC. Translating gives CASSLQSLSGANVLTF.

The J gene is TRBJ2-3, the V gene TRBV29-1; D ambiguous. The CDR3 runs to 12 residues. Per germline, CDR1 SQVTM and CDR2 ANQGSEA. V was pared by 0 bases and J by 6 bases, with 7 bases between. This chain's CDR3 is CSVEDGRDTQYF. As DNA, the CDR3 is TGCAGCGTTGAAGATGGTCGGGATACGCAGTATTTT.

V and J are TRBV13 and TRBJ2-7; 9 bases map to TRBD1. Trimming removed 6 bases from V and 2 bases from J; junction bases left unmatched: 5. CDR1 and CDR2 from the germline V gene are PRHDT and FYEKMQ (reference sequence). The CDR3 spans 14 residues. The CDR3 sequence is CASSPGTGPYEQYF. CDR3 coding DNA: TGTGCCAGCAGTCCCGGGACAGGGCCCTACGAGCAGTACTTC.

The chain couples TRBV5-1 to TRBJ2-3; the D is unclear. This CDR3 is built from 12 residues. The germline V and J ends were trimmed by 4 bases and 7 bases, with 10 bases remaining between them. The V gene's germline CDR1 is SGHRS and CDR2 YFSETQ. DNA for the CDR3: TGCGCCAGCAGCCTTAAAGAAAATACGCAGTATTTT. It codes for CASSLKENTQYF.

The rearrangement uses TRBV5-5 and TRBJ1-1, with D unclear. V lost 1 base, J lost 3 bases, and 7 bases lay in between. The germline V gene has CDR1 SGHKS and CDR2 YYEKEE (reference sequence). The CDR3 covers 13 residues. The DNA of the CDR3 is TGTGCCAGCAGCTTGTCGGGAGACACTGAAGCTTTCTTT. Residues: CASSLSGDTEAFF.

This rearrangement joins TRBV9 to TRBJ2-2; perhaps TRBD1 as D (6 bases). Trimming removed 4 bases at V and 1 base at J, with 14 bases between. Germline assignment: CDR1 SGDLS and CDR2 YYNGEE. The CDR3 extends over 16 amino acids. As DNA, the CDR3 is TGTGCCAGCAGCCCAGGGGCTACCCTGAACACCGGGGAGCTGTTTTTT. Protein sequence: CASSPGATLNTGELFF.

The V gene is TRBV5-1, the J gene TRBJ2-1; D is uncertain. Germline CDR1 and CDR2: SGHRS and YFSETQ. The V and J ends lost 0 bases and 7 bases respectively, with 14 bases between them. The CDR3 contains 15 residues. In DNA, the CDR3 is TGCGCCAGCAGCTTGGCGCCCCCGAACGGTAATGAGCAGTTCTTC. Translating it yields CASSLAPPNGNEQFF.

CDR3 nucleotide sequence: TGTGCCAGTAGTATCGGGGACAGCTACAATGAGCAGTTCTTC. Amino acids: CASSIGDSYNEQFF. V usage is TRBV19 and J usage is TRBJ2-1; 7 nucleotides align to TRBD1. The CDR3 sequence is 14 residues long. Germline-derived CDR1 and CDR2 are LNHDA and SQIVND (reference sequence). The trim removed 3 bases at V and 3 bases at J, leaving 2 bases unmatched.

The count of this clone is one. V is TRBV18 and J is TRBJ1-5; no reliable D call. CDR1 KGHSH and CDR2 LQKENI come from the germline V gene. V was pared by 0 bases and J by 6 bases, with 15 bases between. The CDR3 runs to 16 residues. The CDR3 protein is CASSPPGTPLGQPQHF. The CDR3 DNA is TGTGCCAGCTCACCACCCGGAACACCCTTGGGTCAGCCCCAGCATTTT.

This chain uses TRBV6-5 with TRBJ2-7; D perhaps matches TRBD1 (5 bases). Per germline, CDR1 MNHEY and CDR2 SVGAGI. The CDR3 consists of 13 residues. V was shortened by 5 bases and J by 3 bases, with 11 bases between the two germline ends. CDR3 region: CASSPTVSYEQYF. DNA of the CDR3: TGTGCCAGCAGTCCGACAGTCAGCTACGAGCAGTACTTC.

The chain has TRBV5-4 and TRBJ2-7; 8 bases are shared with TRBD2. Per germline, CDR1 SGHNT and CDR2 YYREEE (reference sequence). The CDR3 is made up of 12 amino acids. The ends lost 4 bases at V and 4 bases at J; junction bases unmatched: 1. CDR3 coding DNA: TGTGCCAGCAGCCGCGGGGGGTACGAGCAGTACTTC. Its protein is CASSRGGYEQYF.

The chain is built from TRBV9 and TRBJ2-5; 9 bases align to TRBD1. The CDR3 is made up of 16 amino acids. Germline V gene lookup returns CDR1 SGDLS and CDR2 YYNGEE. Germline trimming cut 4 bases from V and 1 base from J; bases unmatched to any gene: 8. CDR3 sequence (DNA): TGTGCCAGCAGCTACAAGGGGGACAGGGTCCAAGAGACCCAGTACTTC. Its protein product is CASSYKGDRVQETQYF.

V usage is TRBV13 and J usage is TRBJ2-5, with a weak D call TRBD2 (5 bases). Germline CDR1 is PRHDT and CDR2 is FYEKMQ (reference sequence). The CDR3 has 13 residues. V lost 6 bases, J lost 5 bases, and 13 bases lay in between. CDR3 DNA: TGTGCCAGCAGTGTTGCGGGTGTTGAGACCCAGTACTTC. Translated, it gives CASSVAGVETQYF.

This chain connects TRBV10-2 to TRBJ2-7; TRBD1 aligns across 7 bases. Trimming at V came to 9 bases and at J to 0 bases, leaving 14 bases not matched to a gene. The CDR3 runs 16 residues. Germline CDR1 WSHSY, CDR2 SAAADI. CDR3 amino acids: CARRGLQRDSSYEQYF. As DNA, the CDR3 is TGCGCCAGGAGAGGCTTACAGAGGGACAGCTCCTACGAGCAGTACTTC.

The CDR3 sequence: CASGDPGQSSYEQYF. The DNA of the CDR3 is TGTGCCAGCGGGGATCCGGGACAGTCTTCCTACGAGCAGTACTTC. The chain is built from TRBV6-1 and TRBJ2-7; 7 bases agree with TRBD1. Germline V gene data show CDR1 as MNHNS and CDR2 as SASEGT. J was trimmed by 1 base and V by 8 bases; bases with no gene match: 11. The CDR3 is 15 residues long.

V usage is TRBV2 and J usage is TRBJ1-1; D call uncertain. CDR3 length: 11 residues. Germline CDR1 is SNHLY and CDR2 is FYNNEI. Trimming took off 6 bases at V and 4 bases at J, with 6 bases between the two ends. Here the CDR3 reads CASRITTEAFF. CDR3 bases: TGTGCCAGCAGGATTACCACTGAAGCTTTCTTT.

This chain connects TRBV6-6 to TRBJ2-5; TRBD2 aligns across 15 bases. This CDR3 is built from 13 residues. Unmatched junction bases numbered 3, after V lost 4 bases and J lost 12 bases. Per the germline V gene, CDR1 is MNHNY and CDR2 is SVGAGI (reference sequence). CDR3 DNA sequence: TGTGCCAGCAGTTTTAGGACTAGCGGGGGGGAGTACTTC. It encodes CASSFRTSGGEYF.

This clone was seen only a few times. J is TRBJ2-5 and V is TRBV20-1; no clear D gene. Deletions cut 0 bases from V and 2 bases from J, with 1 base between. The CDR3 loop spans 11 amino acids. Germline V gives CDR1 DFQATT, CDR2 SNEGSKA (reference sequence). The CDR3 DNA is TGCAGTGCTAGAGATCAAGAGACCCAGTACTTC. Translating gives CSARDQETQYF.

V and J are TRBV10-3 and TRBJ2-7; tentatively, D is TRBD1 or TRBD2 (5 bases each). CDR1 is ENHRY and CDR2 is SYGVKD in the germline V gene. The V and J ends lost 4 bases and 1 base respectively, with 11 bases between them. The CDR3 contains 14 residues. The DNA of the CDR3 is TGTGCCATCAGTGCTCGGGACGGATCCTACGAGCAGTACTTC. Translation gives CAISARDGSYEQYF.

This chain links TRBV19 with TRBJ2-1; 9 bases are a match to TRBD2. CDR1 and CDR2 from the germline V gene are LNHDA and SQIVND (reference sequence). Losses at the gene ends were 10 bases for V and 6 bases for J; bases not matched to a gene: 7. The CDR3 runs to 13 residues. This CDR3 reads CATGAGGTNEQFF. As DNA, the CDR3 is TGTGCCACCGGAGCGGGAGGAACCAATGAGCAGTTCTTC.

The rearrangement joins TRBV5-1 to TRBJ2-2; 8 bases match TRBD2. The germline V gene encodes CDR1 SGHRS and CDR2 YFSETQ. The length of the CDR3 is 15 residues. V lost 7 bases, J lost 3 bases, and 8 bases stayed unmatched. The CDR3 region is CASGLAGHHTGELFF. The CDR3 DNA follows: TGCGCCAGCGGGTTAGCGGGGCACCACACCGGGGAGCTGTTTTTT.

CDR3 DNA sequence: TGTGCCAGCAGTGAACTTGGTAGGGGGTCTTATGGCTACACCTTC. It yields the protein CASSELGRGSYGYTF. The V call is TRBV2, the J call TRBJ1-2; possible D gene TRBD1, 6 bases. Trimming took off 2 bases at V and 5 bases at J, with 15 bases between the two ends. The CDR3 runs to 15 residues. CDR1 and CDR2 (germline): SNHLY, FYNNEI.

This chain links TRBV27 with TRBJ2-7, with TRBD2 as a possible D gene (5 bases). Trimming removed 8 bases from V and 7 bases from J, with 18 bases in between. Germline CDR1 MNHEY, CDR2 SMNVEV (reference sequence). The CDR3 spans 13 residues. The CDR3 reads CASHGPGTQEQYF. The CDR3 bases are TGTGCCAGCCACGGCCCGGGAACCCAGGAGCAGTACTTC.

The V gene is TRBV6-1, the J gene TRBJ1-1; TRBD1 might be the D (6 bases). Germline values: CDR1 MNHNS, CDR2 SASEGT. The CDR3 totals 14 residues. Trimming took off 5 bases at V and 4 bases at J, with 14 bases between the two ends. CDR3 DNA sequence: TGTGCCAGCAGTTGGCAGGGGTTTGGCACTGAAGCTTTCTTT. As protein: CASSWQGFGTEAFF.

CDR3 region: CASIGYGRHNEQFF. In nucleotides, the CDR3 is TGTGCCAGCATCGGGTACGGGCGACACAATGAGCAGTTCTTC. The chain is built from TRBV28 and TRBJ2-1, with D hard to call. V was cut by 7 bases and J by 5 bases, with 15 bases left in between. Germline CDR1 MDHEN, CDR2 SYDVKM. The CDR3 runs 14 residues.

The chain employs TRBV4-1 and TRBJ2-1, with a tentative D call TRBD2 (6 bases). The CDR3 runs to 17 residues. The germline gives CDR1 MGHRA, CDR2 YSYEKL. V was shortened by 4 bases and J by 3 bases, with 19 bases between the two germline ends. This chain's CDR3 is CASSLRGSLALYNEQFF. The CDR3 DNA reads as TGCGCCAGCAGCCTCCGGGGGAGTCTGGCACTCTACAATGAGCAGTTCTTC.

This sequence joins TRBV10-3 and TRBJ2-3; 12 bases are a match to TRBD2. Germline assignment: CDR1 ENHRY and CDR2 SYGVKD. The V and J ends lost 4 bases and 6 bases, in that order; junction bases with no gene match: 11. The CDR3 totals 17 residues. The CDR3 protein is CAISASGGDLLGDTQYF. The CDR3 DNA reads TGTGCCATCAGTGCTAGCGGGGGGGATTTATTAGGGGATACGCAGTATTTT.

V is TRBV2 and J is TRBJ1-5; 10 positions agree with TRBD1. Germline V CDR1 and CDR2: SNHLY, FYNNEI. The CDR3 covers 16 residues. The trim removed 6 bases at V and 4 bases at J, leaving 9 bases unmatched. CDR3 protein: CASRADRGRLNQPQHF. The CDR3 bases are TGTGCCAGCAGAGCCGACAGGGGGCGTTTAAATCAGCCCCAGCATTTT.

In this sample, this clone turned up once. The chain links TRBV6-5 to TRBJ2-7; no firm D call. The germline CDR1 and CDR2 sequences are MNHEY and SVGAGI. This CDR3 has 15 amino acids. Trimming pared 5 bases from V and 5 bases from J, leaving 19 bases between. CDR3 coding DNA: TGTGCCAGCAGTCGATCCCGGACGGTGGTGGACGAGCAGTACTTC. Its translation: CASSRSRTVVDEQYF.